A selection of T cell receptor beta chains follows, all from one sample in a study of shared clonotypes between healthy human individuals. The method was immunoSEQ multiplex PCR; TCRdb's version includes in-frame clones alone and lacks a portion of them. The sample includes a few million clones, approximately 95% of them seen just once. Material: naive CD4+ T cells from PBMCs. The receptors derive from a man aged 18 to 29 in good health. Some clones in this sample may be carry-over from other donors' samples. The CDR3 runs from the conserved cysteine through the conserved F or W. Each record gives: clone size, V gene, J gene, D gene, CDR3 protein, CDR3 DNA. D genes are given only for firm matches. Only some rows state a clone size, as once, few, many or a class for expanded clones.

>once|TRBV30|TRBJ1-2|NA
CAWSGGSGPSYTF
TGTGCCTGGAGTGGGGGGTCCGGGCCGAGCTACACCTTC
>NA|TRBV6-1|TRBJ1-2|NA
CASSETSWGGNGYTF
TGTGCCAGCAGTGAGACCTCCTGGGGGGGGAACGGCTACACCTTC
>once|TRBV5-1|TRBJ2-5|NA
CASSRAPPSQETQYF
TGCGCCAGCAGCAGAGCCCCCCCCAGCCAAGAGACCCAGTACTTC
>NA|TRBV11-2|TRBJ2-7|TRBD2
CASSIGLAGGYEQYF
TGTGCCAGCAGCATTGGGCTAGCGGGAGGGTACGAGCAGTACTTC
>NA|TRBV2|TRBJ1-1|TRBD1
CASSGTGFLMNTEAFF
TGTGCCAGCAGCGGGACAGGATTTCTCATGAACACTGAAGCTTTCTTT
>NA|TRBV6-6|TRBJ1-5|TRBD1
CASTPRDRGGQPQHF
TGTGCCAGCACCCCCCGGGACAGGGGCGGTCAGCCCCAGCATTTT
>many|TRBV19|TRBJ2-7|TRBD2
CASSGGLAEYYEQYF
TGTGCCAGTAGTGGCGGACTAGCAGAGTACTACGAGCAGTACTTC
>NA|TRBV5-1|TRBJ2-5|TRBD1
CASSPQTGWETQYF
TGCGCCAGCAGCCCCCAGACAGGGTGGGAGACCCAGTACTTC
>once|TRBV11-2|TRBJ1-2|NA
CASSPWLNQINYGYTF
TGTGCCAGCAGCCCTTGGCTTAACCAAATCAACTATGGCTACACCTTC
>NA|TRBV12-5|TRBJ2-5|TRBD2
CASGLSGGTQETQYF
TGTGCTAGTGGTTTATCGGGAGGGACCCAAGAGACCCAGTACTTC
>NA|TRBV11-2|TRBJ2-5|NA
CASSLGLGQETQYF
TGTGCCAGCAGCCTCGGACTCGGCCAAGAGACCCAGTACTTC
>NA|TRBV5-1|TRBJ2-7|NA
CASSLGSQYYEQYF
TGCGCCAGCAGCTTGGGTAGCCAGTATTACGAGCAGTACTTC
>NA|TRBV7-2|TRBJ2-5|NA
CASSLALGSRRETQYF
TGTGCCAGCAGCTTAGCGCTCGGGAGTAGACGAGAGACCCAGTACTTC
>NA|TRBV7-9|TRBJ1-2|NA
CASSSEPHYGYTF
TGTGCCAGCAGCTCCGAGCCTCACTATGGCTACACCTTC
>NA|TRBV7-2|TRBJ1-2|NA
CASSPVRNYGYTF
TGTGCCAGCAGCCCCGTTCGAAACTATGGCTACACCTTC
>NA|TRBV27|TRBJ2-7|NA
CASSSRLPYEQYF
TGTGCCAGCAGCTCCCGGCTGCCCTACGAGCAGTACTTC
>NA|TRBV27|TRBJ2-3|NA
CASSFRRFSTDTQYF
TGTGCCAGCAGTTTTCGGCGGTTCTCCACAGATACGCAGTATTTT
>once|TRBV19|TRBJ2-5|NA
CASKIGLAQETQYF
TGTGCCAGTAAAATAGGGCTAGCCCAAGAGACCCAGTACTTC
>NA|TRBV19|TRBJ1-5|NA
CAGGNQPQHF
TGTGCAGGGGGCAATCAGCCCCAGCATTTT
>NA|TRBV28|TRBJ2-3|NA
CASSAGTSTDTQYF
TGTGCCAGCAGTGCCGGGACTAGCACAGATACGCAGTATTTT
>NA|TRBV5-1|TRBJ2-3|NA
CASSRAELESTDTQYF
TGCGCCAGCAGCCGGGCGGAGCTGGAGAGCACAGATACGCAGTATTTT
>NA|TRBV11-2|TRBJ1-4|NA
CASSSPKDGNEKLFF
TGTGCCAGCAGCTCCCCCAAGGACGGTAATGAAAAACTGTTTTTT
>NA|TRBV28|TRBJ2-7|NA
CASRLLGPPYEQYF
TGTGCCAGCAGACTCCTAGGGCCCCCCTACGAGCAGTACTTC
>NA|TRBV5-1|TRBJ2-1|NA
CASSLSAGREQFF
TGCGCCAGCAGCTTGTCGGCAGGTCGAGAGCAGTTCTTC
>once|TRBV27|TRBJ1-4|NA
CASRKPHEKLFF
TGTGCCAGCAGAAAACCGCATGAAAAACTGTTTTTT
>NA|TRBV18|TRBJ1-4|NA
CASSNVYPNEKLFF
TGTGCCAGCTCAAACGTCTATCCTAATGAAAAACTGTTTTTT
>NA|TRBV7-2|TRBJ2-6|NA
CASSLESRWGSNVLTF
TGTGCCAGCAGCTTAGAGAGCCGGTGGGGATCCAACGTCCTGACTTTC
>NA|TRBV28|TRBJ2-7|NA
CASSFPPGGQPYEQYF
TGTGCCAGCAGTTTCCCGCCCGGCGGGCAACCCTACGAGCAGTACTTC
>NA|TRBV7-9|TRBJ2-5|NA
CASSPDHRTQYF
TGTGCCAGCAGCCCGGACCATAGGACCCAGTACTTC
>NA|TRBV7-9|TRBJ2-1|TRBD2
CASSPAGTSDNEQFF
TGTGCCAGCAGCCCAGCCGGGACTAGCGACAATGAGCAGTTCTTC
>NA|TRBV11-2|TRBJ2-2|TRBD2
CASSSTSGRALGGELFF
TGTGCCAGCAGCTCGACTAGCGGGAGGGCCTTGGGCGGGGAGCTGTTTTTT
>NA|TRBV5-1|TRBJ1-3|NA
CASSLNPPRYRNTIYF
TGCGCCAGCAGCTTGAACCCCCCGAGGTACAGAAACACCATATATTTT
>once|TRBV28|TRBJ2-7|NA
CASRLVERGEQYF
TGTGCCAGCAGACTGGTCGAAAGGGGCGAGCAGTACTTC
>NA|TRBV2|TRBJ2-7|TRBD1
CASSADRAPLKQYF
TGTGCCAGCAGTGCGGACAGGGCCCCCTTGAAGCAGTACTTC
>NA|TRBV2|TRBJ1-4|NA
CASSDPGLESEKLFF
TGTGCCAGCAGTGATCCAGGGTTGGAAAGTGAAAAACTGTTTTTT
>NA|TRBV7-9|TRBJ2-7|NA
CASSLYGGHEQYF
TGTGCCAGCAGCTTATACGGGGGGCACGAGCAGTACTTC
>NA|TRBV6-5|TRBJ1-1|NA
CASSIRGMNTEAFF
TGTGCCAGCAGTATCCGGGGGATGAACACTGAAGCTTTCTTT
>NA|TRBV2|TRBJ1-4|NA
CASSDQGSSEKLFF
TGTGCCAGCAGTGATCAGGGGTCGAGTGAAAAACTGTTTTTT
>NA|TRBV4-1|TRBJ1-2|TRBD1
CASSHWTGTRGYTF
TGCGCCAGCAGCCACTGGACAGGGACACGGGGCTACACCTTC
>NA|TRBV2|TRBJ2-7|NA
CASRNRDTGSYEQYF
TGTGCCAGCAGGAACCGGGACACCGGCTCCTACGAGCAGTACTTC
>few|TRBV6-6|TRBJ1-5|NA
CASSAPGNQPQHF
TGTGCCAGCAGTGCTCCGGGGAATCAGCCCCAGCATTTT
>once|TRBV18|TRBJ2-3|NA
CASSPPGGLSTDTQYF
TGTGCCAGCTCACCACCAGGGGGGCTTAGCACAGATACGCAGTATTTT
>once|TRBV4-2|TRBJ1-2|TRBD1
CASSQVGTDLYGYTF
TGTGCCAGCAGCCAAGTTGGGACAGACCTCTATGGCTACACCTTC
>NA|TRBV9|TRBJ1-4|NA
CASSVGEGNSNEKLFF
TGTGCCAGCAGCGTAGGAGAGGGGAACTCTAATGAAAAACTGTTTTTT
>NA|TRBV19|TRBJ1-5|TRBD1
CASAPGGKSNQPQHF
TGTGCCAGTGCTCCAGGGGGAAAGAGCAATCAGCCCCAGCATTTT
>NA|TRBV28|TRBJ1-1|NA
CASSGDRWNTEAFF
TGTGCCAGCAGTGGAGACAGATGGAACACTGAAGCTTTCTTT
>NA|TRBV5-1|TRBJ1-1|TRBD1
CASSLEGGQLNTEAFF
TGCGCCAGCAGCCTGGAAGGGGGACAGTTGAACACTGAAGCTTTCTTT
>NA|TRBV27|TRBJ2-1|NA
CASRWGVRNEQFF
TGTGCCAGCAGATGGGGTGTACGCAATGAGCAGTTCTTC
>NA|TRBV27|TRBJ1-2|NA
CASSFLPGAGNYGYTF
TGTGCCAGCAGTTTCCTCCCGGGGGCGGGTAACTATGGCTACACCTTC
>NA|TRBV4-1|TRBJ2-5|NA
CASSQGRGLIQETQYF
TGCGCCAGCAGCCAAGGGCGTGGGCTGATCCAAGAGACCCAGTACTTC
>NA|TRBV20-1|TRBJ1-1|NA
CSARDGTEAFF
TGCAGTGCTCGGGACGGGACTGAAGCTTTCTTT
>NA|TRBV28|TRBJ2-3|NA
CASNPPYLDTQYF
TGTGCCAGCAACCCCCCCTATCTGGATACGCAGTATTTT
>once|TRBV5-1|TRBJ2-7|TRBD2
CASSLALAGEFRQYF
TGCGCCAGCAGCTTGGCGCTAGCGGGAGAATTTCGGCAGTACTTC
>NA|TRBV7-3|TRBJ1-1|NA
CASSLLGTGSVDGTEAFF
TGTGCCAGCAGCTTATTAGGGACGGGCTCCGTAGACGGCACTGAAGCTTTCTTT
>NA|TRBV28|TRBJ1-2|NA
CASSFRGADYGYTF
TGTGCCAGCAGTTTTAGGGGCGCCGACTATGGCTACACCTTC